What follows is one TCR beta chain and its context. These data originate in a study of T-cell reconstitution after alpha-beta-depleted transplantation in children. This CDR3 has 13 residues. The germline gives CDR1 SEHNR, CDR2 FQNEAQ (reference sequence). Deletions cut 5 bases from V and 2 bases from J, with 10 bases between. During its preparation, the TCRbeta library received unique molecular identifiers. MiXCR was run by TCRdb on the PCR reads, yielding one entry per CDR3 protein. The table shows under 850,000 distinct CDR3 sequences, with over 10% occurring only once. The receptor's source is a girl aged 2-10 years with congenital amegakaryocytic thrombocytopenia, due to receive a stem cell transplant. Sequencing used PBMCs, obtained before TCRalphabeta/CD19-depleted stem cell transplant. This chain links TRBV7-9 with TRBJ2-7; D remains unclear. CDR3 sequence reads: CASSPRLAYEQYF. The CDR3 bases are TGTGCCAGCAGCCCAAGGCTTGCCTACGAGCAGTACTTC.